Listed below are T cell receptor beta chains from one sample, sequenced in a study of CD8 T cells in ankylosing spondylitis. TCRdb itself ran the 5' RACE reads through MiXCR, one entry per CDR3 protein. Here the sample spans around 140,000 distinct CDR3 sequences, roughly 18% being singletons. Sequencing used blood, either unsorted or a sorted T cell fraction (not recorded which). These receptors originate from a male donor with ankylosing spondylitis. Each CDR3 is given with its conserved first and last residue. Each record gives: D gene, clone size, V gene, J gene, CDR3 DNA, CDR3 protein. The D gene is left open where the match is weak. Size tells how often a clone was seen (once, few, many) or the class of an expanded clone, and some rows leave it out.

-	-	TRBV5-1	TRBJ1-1	TGCGCCAGCAGCTTGATGTTCAGGAACACTGAAGCTTTCTTT	CASSLMFRNTEAFF
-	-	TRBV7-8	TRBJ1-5	TGTGCCAGCAGCTTAGCTCATGGCAGCGACGGGTTGGATCAGCCCCAGCATTTT	CASSLAHGSDGLDQPQHF
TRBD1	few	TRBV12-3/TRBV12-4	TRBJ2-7	TGTGCCAGCAGTTTATGGACAGGCCACTCCTACGAGCAGTACTTC	CASSLWTGHSYEQYF
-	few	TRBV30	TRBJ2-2	TGTGCCTGGAACCCGACAGGGAACACCGGGGAGCTGTTTTTT	CAWNPTGNTGELFF
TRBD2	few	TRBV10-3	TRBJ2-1	TGTGCCATCACCAGAGGAGCGGGAGGGCCCGGTGAGCAGTTCTTC	CAITRGAGGPGEQFF
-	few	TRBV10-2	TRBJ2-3	TGCGCCAGCTGCAGGGAGATGACAGATACGCAGTATTTT	CASCREMTDTQYF
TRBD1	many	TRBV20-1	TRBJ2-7	TGCAGTGCTAGCCCGGGACAGGGGGTCGAGCAGTACTTC	CSASPGQGVEQYF
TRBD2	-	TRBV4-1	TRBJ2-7	TGCGCCAGCAGCCAAAATAGCGGGGCGGCCTACGAGCAGTACTTC	CASSQNSGAAYEQYF
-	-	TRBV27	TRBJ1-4	TGTGCCACCAGCAGGCAGTTTAATGAAAAACTGTTTTTT	CATSRQFNEKLFF
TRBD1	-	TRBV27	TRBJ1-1	TGTGCCAGCAGTTCACCAGGGGGCACTGAAGCTTTCTTT	CASSSPGGTEAFF